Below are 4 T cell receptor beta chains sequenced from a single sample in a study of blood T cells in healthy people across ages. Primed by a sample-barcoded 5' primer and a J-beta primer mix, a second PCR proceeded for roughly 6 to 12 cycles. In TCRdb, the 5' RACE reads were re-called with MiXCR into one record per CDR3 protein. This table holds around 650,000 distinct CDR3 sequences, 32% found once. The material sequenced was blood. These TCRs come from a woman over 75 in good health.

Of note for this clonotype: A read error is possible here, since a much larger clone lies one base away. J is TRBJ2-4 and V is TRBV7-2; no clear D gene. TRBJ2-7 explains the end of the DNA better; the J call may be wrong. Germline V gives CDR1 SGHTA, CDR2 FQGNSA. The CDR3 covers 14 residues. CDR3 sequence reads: CASSSLSGSAEQYF. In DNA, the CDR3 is TGTGCCAGCAGCTCCCTCTCCGGAAGCGCCGAGCAGTACTTC.

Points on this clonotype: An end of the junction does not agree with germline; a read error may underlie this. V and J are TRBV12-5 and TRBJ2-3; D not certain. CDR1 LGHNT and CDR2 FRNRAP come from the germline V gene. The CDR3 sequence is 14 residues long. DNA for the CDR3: TGTGTTAGTGGTTTGGGAACCTTCACAGATACGCAGTATTTT. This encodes CVSGLGTFTDTQYF.

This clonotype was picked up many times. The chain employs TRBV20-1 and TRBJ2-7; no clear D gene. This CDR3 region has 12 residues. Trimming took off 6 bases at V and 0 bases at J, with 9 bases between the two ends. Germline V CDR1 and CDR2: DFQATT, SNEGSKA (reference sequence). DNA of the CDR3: TGCAGTGCCCTGCTAAGCTCCTACGAGCAGTACTTC. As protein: CSALLSSYEQYF.

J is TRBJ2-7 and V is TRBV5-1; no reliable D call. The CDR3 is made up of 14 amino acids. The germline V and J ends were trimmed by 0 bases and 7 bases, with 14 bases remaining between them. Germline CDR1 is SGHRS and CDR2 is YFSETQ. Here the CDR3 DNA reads TGCGCCAGCAGCTTGGGACCTTCGTTCGAGGAGCAGTACTTC. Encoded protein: CASSLGPSFEEQYF.